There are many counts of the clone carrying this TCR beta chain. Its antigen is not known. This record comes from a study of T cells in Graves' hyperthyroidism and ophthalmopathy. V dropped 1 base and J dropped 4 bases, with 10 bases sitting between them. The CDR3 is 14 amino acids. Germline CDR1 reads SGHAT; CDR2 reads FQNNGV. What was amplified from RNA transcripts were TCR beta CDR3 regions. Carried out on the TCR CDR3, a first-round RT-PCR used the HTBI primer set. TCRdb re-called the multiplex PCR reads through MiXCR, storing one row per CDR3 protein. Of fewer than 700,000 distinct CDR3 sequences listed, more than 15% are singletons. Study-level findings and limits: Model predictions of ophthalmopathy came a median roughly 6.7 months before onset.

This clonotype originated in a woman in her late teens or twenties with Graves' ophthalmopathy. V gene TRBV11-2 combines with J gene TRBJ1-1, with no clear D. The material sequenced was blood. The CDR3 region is CASSLGNPRTEAFF. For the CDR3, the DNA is TGTGCCAGCAGCTTAGGTAATCCCCGCACTGAAGCTTTCTTT.